These 4 T cell receptor beta chains were all obtained from the same sample, sequenced in a study of T cell responses to AZD1222 COVID-19 vaccine. Clones were read by immunoSEQ multiplex PCR, and TCRdb kept only the in-frame ones, dropping some. The data contain 120,000 to 150,000 clones, roughly 88% of them seen just once; the ten biggest clones take up 1.5% to 2%. The sequenced sample was peripheral blood, obtained 28 days after the second AZD1222 dose. Receptor source: an adult who received the AZD1222 COVID-19 vaccine.

The rearrangement links TRBV19 to TRBJ2-1; D tentatively fits TRBD1 or TRBD2 (6 bases each). Germline V gene sequence: CDR1 LNHDA, CDR2 SQIVND (reference sequence). V was shortened by 5 bases and J by 10 bases, with 21 bases between the two germline ends. This CDR3 has 15 residues. CDR3: CASSVVSGGGREQFF. The CDR3 nucleotides read TGTGCCAGTAGTGTAGTGAGCGGAGGGGGTAGAGAGCAGTTCTTC.

The V gene is TRBV6-5, the J gene TRBJ1-5; D call uncertain. V was trimmed by 6 bases and J by 0 bases, leaving 9 bases between them. Germline V gene sequence: CDR1 MNHEY, CDR2 SVGAGI. This CDR3 has 14 amino acids. The CDR3 protein is CASSDPSSNQPQHF. The CDR3 nucleotides are TGTGCCAGCAGCGACCCCAGTAGCAATCAGCCCCAGCATTTT.

The chain carries TRBV5-4 and TRBJ1-5, with a possible D match to TRBD1 (5 bases). Germline CDR1 is SGHNT and CDR2 is YYREEE (reference sequence). The CDR3 length is 14 residues. The germline V and J ends were trimmed by 0 bases and 7 bases, with 11 bases remaining between them. The CDR3 nucleotides are TGTGCCAGCAGCTTGGATCAGGGCGGCCAGCCCCAGCATTTT. Translating it yields CASSLDQGGQPQHF.

The chain carries TRBV27 and TRBJ1-3; 8 nucleotides line up with TRBD1. V gave up 7 bases and J gave up 2 bases; unmatched junction bases: 7. CDR1 and CDR2 from the germline V gene are MNHEY and SMNVEV (reference sequence). This CDR3 contains 15 residues. CDR3 sequence (DNA): TGTGCCAGCAAACTTCAGGGGGCTACTGGAAACACCATATATTTT. It codes for CASKLQGATGNTIYF.